The present T cell receptor (beta chain) was sequenced within a study of blood T cell repertoires in COVID-19. At the level of the study: T cells, B-cell-depleted T cells, or PBMCs supplied cDNA or gDNA.

Germline-derived CDR1 and CDR2 are LGHDT and YNNKEL (reference sequence). The CDR3 totals 17 residues. V lost 3 bases to trimming and J lost 2 bases, with 17 bases between them. Living in 24 US areas, the participants were between 18 and 89 years of age. Participants' reported clinical history set cohort assignment. The data were produced by immunoSEQ multiplex PCR, yet TCRdb's version contains in-frame clones alone and is incomplete. The table includes about 260,000 clones, roughly 82% detected once. This clonotype originated in a woman in her fifties or sixties who had recovered from COVID-19. Sequencing was performed on PBMCs or T cells enriched from blood (not recorded which). The chain combines TRBV3-1 (or the pseudogene TRBV3-2) with TRBJ2-4, with D maybe TRBD2 (6 bases). The CDR3, as DNA: TGTGCCAGCAGCCACTCTAGCGACCGGGGTCCCAAAAACATTCAGTACTTC. Its protein product is CASSHSSDRGPKNIQYF.